One and the same sample provided the 29 T cell receptor beta chains below, sequenced in a study of blood T cell repertoires in COVID-19. Using immunoSEQ multiplex PCR, the repertoire was profiled, and TCRdb retains in-frame clones only, with some absent. The sample contains about 65,000 clones, around 90% of which appear only once. Sequencing used peripheral blood. These receptor sequences come from a man aged 60 to 75 with acute or convalescent COVID-19.

This clone has only a few counts. This chain connects TRBV10-2 to TRBJ1-2; the D gene is possibly TRBD1 (5 bases). This CDR3 is built from 17 residues. CDR1 and CDR2 from the germline V gene are WSHSY and SAAADI. Deletions cut 4 bases from V and 4 bases from J, with 22 bases between. This CDR3 reads CASSGLPMGGLSYGYTF. As DNA, the CDR3 is TGCGCCAGCAGTGGCCTTCCGATGGGGGGATTGAGCTATGGCTACACCTTC.

This sequence joins TRBV5-1 and TRBJ2-1; 7 nucleotides line up with TRBD2. Germline V gene lookup returns CDR1 SGHRS and CDR2 YFSETQ. V shed 5 bases and J 0 bases; nucleotides not matched to a gene: 2. The CDR3 runs to 14 residues. This CDR3 is CASRRGNSYNEQFF. The CDR3 DNA sequence: TGCGCCAGCAGGCGGGGGAACTCCTACAATGAGCAGTTCTTC.

V usage is TRBV5-1 and J usage is TRBJ1-2, with no clear D. Trimming removed 4 bases from V and 4 bases from J, with 14 bases in between. CDR1 is SGHRS and CDR2 is YFSETQ in the germline V gene. The CDR3 loop spans 14 amino acids. This CDR3 is CASSTPGASYGYTF. The CDR3 nucleotides are TGCGCCAGCAGCACACCGGGAGCTAGCTATGGCTACACCTTC.

The rearrangement links TRBV6-6 to TRBJ2-4; 7 bases are a match to TRBD1. J was trimmed by 8 bases and V by 0 bases; bases with no gene match: 7. The CDR3 spans 15 residues. Per germline, CDR1 MNHNY and CDR2 SVGAGI (reference sequence). The CDR3 nucleotides are TGTGCCAGCAGTTACTCTAAGGGGGCTCGAGACATTCAGTACTTC. It specifies CASSYSKGARDIQYF.

The V call is TRBV6-5, the J call TRBJ2-7; 9 bases are a match to TRBD2. V shed 6 bases and J 0 bases; nucleotides not matched to a gene: 6. The length of the CDR3 is 15 residues. In germline, CDR1 is MNHEY, CDR2 SVGAGI. The CDR3 protein is CASRVAGESSYEQYF. DNA of the CDR3: TGTGCCAGCAGGGTAGCGGGGGAGAGCTCCTACGAGCAGTACTTC.

This chain uses TRBV11-2 with TRBJ2-3; D gene uncertain. The germline CDR1 and CDR2 sequences are SGHAT and FQNNGV. This CDR3 comprises 12 residues. V was clipped by 3 bases and J by 3 bases, with 4 bases between them. The CDR3 DNA is TGTGCCAGCAGCTTGGCTACAGATACGCAGTATTTT. Its translation: CASSLATDTQYF.

A few counts support this clone. J is TRBJ2-3 and V is TRBV27; 7 bases match TRBD1. V lost 5 bases and J lost 2; bases outside the gene matches: 13. Germline V gene data show CDR1 as MNHEY and CDR2 as SMNVEV (reference sequence). The CDR3 sequence is 17 residues long. CDR3 protein: CASSPLSRQGHTDTQYF. The CDR3 DNA sequence: TGTGCCAGCAGTCCCCTTTCCAGACAGGGACACACAGATACGCAGTATTTT.

The rearrangement joins TRBV19 to TRBJ2-7, with D maybe TRBD2 (6 bases). Looked up from germline, CDR1 is LNHDA and CDR2 is SQIVND (reference sequence). The CDR3 contains 14 residues. V gave up 3 bases and J gave up 5 bases, with 14 bases separating them. For the CDR3, the DNA is TGTGCCAGTAGTATCTCGTTCCGGGAGAACGAGCAGTACTTC. Its translation: CASSISFRENEQYF. The full variable domain, its missing parts supplied by reference TRBV19 and TRBJ2-7, is DGGITQSPKYLFRKEGQNVTLSCEQNLNHDAMYWYRQDPGQGLRLIYYSQIVNDFQKGDIAEGYSVSREKKESFPLTVTSAQKNPTAFYLCASSISFRENEQYFGPGTRLTVT.

This chain connects TRBV29-1 to TRBJ1-1, with D perhaps matching TRBD1 (5 bases). The V and J ends lost 0 bases and 8 bases respectively, with 10 bases between them. This CDR3 has 12 residues. Germline V CDR1 and CDR2: SQVTM, ANQGSEA. The CDR3 nucleotides are TGCAGCGTTGAAGAACCAGGGCGGGAAGCTTTCTTT. Protein sequence: CSVEEPGREAFF.

The V gene is TRBV30, the J gene TRBJ1-3, with 7 nucleotides matching TRBD1. The J segment lost 0 bases and the V segment lost 0 bases, leaving 5 bases of the junction unmatched. The germline gives CDR1 GTSNPN, CDR2 SVGIG (reference sequence). CDR3 length: 16 amino acids. CDR3 in DNA: TGTGCCTGGAGTGTGAACAGGGGATCCTCTGGAAACACCATATATTTT. Encoded protein: CAWSVNRGSSGNTIYF.

The chain employs TRBV5-1 and TRBJ1-4; D is perhaps TRBD1 (6 bases). The CDR3 totals 14 residues. V was pared by 5 bases and J by 5 bases, with 13 bases between. CDR1 and CDR2 (germline): SGHRS, YFSETQ. The CDR3 sequence: CASSRDNQNEKLFF. The CDR3 region has the DNA TGCGCCAGCAGTAGGGACAACCAAAATGAAAAACTGTTTTTT.

The rearrangement links TRBV10-3 to TRBJ1-1, with 7 bases lining up with TRBD1. The V gene end was trimmed by 7 bases and the J gene end by 1 base; junction bases not matched to a gene: 6. The CDR3 loop spans 14 amino acids. Germline V gene data show CDR1 as ENHRY and CDR2 as SYGVKD. CDR3 protein: CAITPDRENTEAFF. CDR3 DNA sequence: TGTGCCATCACCCCCGACAGGGAGAACACTGAAGCTTTCTTT.

V gene TRBV7-9 combines with J gene TRBJ1-6; TRBD1 might be the D (6 bases). The CDR3 has 16 amino acids. Germline-derived CDR1 and CDR2 are SEHNR and FQNEAQ (reference sequence). The V end lost 1 base, the J end lost 9 bases, and 16 bases lay between the germline ends. The CDR3, as DNA: TGTGCCAGCAGCTTAGAGGGCGGGGGCAGTTTTTCACCCCTCCACTTT. Amino acid sequence: CASSLEGGGSFSPLHF. The entire variable domain, with the rest obtained from reference TRBV7-9 and TRBJ1-6, is as follows: DTGVSQNPRHKITKRGQNVTFRCDPISEHNRLYWYRQTLGQGPEFLTYFQNEAQLEKSRLLSDRFSAERPKGSFSTLEIQRTEQGDSAMYLCASSLEGGGSFSPLHFGNGTRLTVT.

This sequence joins TRBV28 and TRBJ2-5, with 8 positions matching TRBD1. The V and J ends lost 5 bases and 5 bases, in that order; junction bases with no gene match: 10. This CDR3 is 15 amino acids long. Germline CDR1 reads MDHEN; CDR2 reads SYDVKM. The CDR3 reads CASSTDRGDWETQYF. Written as DNA, the CDR3 is TGTGCCAGCAGTACCGACAGGGGAGATTGGGAGACCCAGTACTTC. Supplemented by reference TRBV28 and TRBJ2-5, the full variable domain reads DVKVTQSSRYLVKRTGEKVFLECVQDMDHENMFWYRQDPGLGLRLIYFSYDVKMKEKGDIPEGYSVSREKKERFSLILESASTNQTSMYLCASSTDRGDWETQYFGPGTRLLVL.

The rearrangement links TRBV29-1 to TRBJ1-2, with a possible D match to TRBD1 (5 bases). Trimming cost V 5 bases and J 0 bases, with 10 bases left between them. Germline CDR1 and CDR2: SQVTM and ANQGSEA. The CDR3 length is 13 residues. The CDR3 here is CSVPREANYGYTF. CDR3 nucleotide sequence: TGCAGCGTTCCCAGGGAAGCTAACTATGGCTACACCTTC. Variable domain in full (rest from reference TRBV29-1 and TRBJ1-2): SAVISQKPSRDICQRGTSLTIQCQVDSQVTMMFWYRQQPGQSLTLIATANQGSEATYESGFVIDKFPISRPNLTFSTLTVSNMSPEDSSIYLCSVPREANYGYTFGSGTRLTVV.

The CDR3 here is CASSMLGGQSYGYTF. In DNA, the CDR3 is TGTGCCAGTAGTATGTTAGGCGGACAGTCGTATGGCTACACCTTC. The gene calls are TRBV19 and TRBJ1-2, with TRBD1 as a possible D gene (6 bases). With 3 bases removed from V and 5 bases from J, the gap between germline ends came to 16 bases. Germline lookup yields CDR1 LNHDA and CDR2 SQIVND (reference sequence). This CDR3 comprises 15 residues.

The J gene is TRBJ2-7, the V gene TRBV5-4; 8 bases map to TRBD2. With V trimmed by 4 bases and J by 1 base, 7 bases remained unmatched. From germline, CDR1 is SGHNT and CDR2 YYREEE (reference sequence). The CDR3 spans 15 residues. For the CDR3, the DNA is TGTGCCAGCAGCCCCGGGGGGGGGCAGTCCTACGAGCAGTACTTC. This codes for CASSPGGGQSYEQYF.

This rearrangement joins TRBV5-1 to TRBJ2-1; 10 bases line up with TRBD2. This CDR3 has 15 amino acids. Germline loops: CDR1 SGHRS, CDR2 YFSETQ. Trimming took 4 bases from V and 4 from J; bases not matched to a gene: 5. CDR3 sequence reads: CASSPGLAVYNEQFF. The CDR3 DNA reads as TGCGCCAGCAGCCCTGGACTAGCGGTTTACAATGAGCAGTTCTTC.

The chain has TRBV18 and TRBJ2-1; the D is unclear. With 0 bases removed from V and 0 bases from J, the gap between germline ends came to 6 bases. CDR3 length equals 15 residues. In germline, CDR1 is KGHSH, CDR2 LQKENI. The chain's CDR3 is CASSPPSSSYNEQFF. The CDR3 coding sequence is TGTGCCAGCTCACCACCCTCTAGCTCCTACAATGAGCAGTTCTTC. The whole variable domain, remainder taken from reference TRBV18 and TRBJ2-1, is NAGVMQNPRHLVRRRGQEARLRCSPMKGHSHVYWYRQLPEEGLKFMVYLQKENIIDESGMPKERFSAEFPKEGPSILRIQQVVRGDSAAYFCASSPPSSSYNEQFFGPGTRLTVL.

The J gene is TRBJ1-1, the V gene TRBV6-5; TRBD1 matches at 7 bases. This CDR3 has 15 amino acids. V was clipped by 7 bases and J by 5 bases; unmatched bases: 13. The germline V gene has CDR1 MNHEY and CDR2 SVGAGI. The CDR3 coding sequence is TGTGCCAGCACGACAGGGAGAAGGTGGTTGACTGAAGCTTTCTTT. Protein: CASTTGRRWLTEAFF.

This clone was counted a single time. The rearrangement uses TRBV6-6 and TRBJ1-1; D perhaps matches TRBD1 (5 bases). The CDR3 totals 14 residues. V shed 5 bases and J shed 2 bases, with 12 bases lying between them. Germline V gene sequence: CDR1 MNHNY, CDR2 SVGAGI (reference sequence). CDR3 loop: CASSPTTANTEAFF. CDR3 coding DNA: TGTGCCAGCAGTCCTACGACAGCCAACACTGAAGCTTTCTTT.

V and J are TRBV5-1 and TRBJ2-2; 8 bases are shared with TRBD1. Germline lookup yields CDR1 SGHRS and CDR2 YFSETQ. Trimming cost V 5 bases and J 0 bases; bases outside gene matches: 6. The CDR3 consists of 16 residues. For the CDR3, the DNA is TGCGCCAGCAGTTCCCTGGGACAGGCGAACACCGGGGAGCTGTTTTTT. This translates into CASSSLGQANTGELFF.

J is TRBJ1-2 and V is TRBV29-1; 7 bases align to TRBD1. V dropped 2 bases and J dropped 6; count of bases not matched to a gene: 12. CDR1 is SQVTM, CDR2 ANQGSEA, per germline. The CDR3 runs to 15 residues. The CDR3 sequence: CSVEWGQYASDGYTF. CDR3 in DNA: TGCAGCGTTGAATGGGGACAGTACGCTAGCGATGGCTACACCTTC.

This clone was found a few times. This chain connects TRBV2 to TRBJ2-1; 10 bases agree with TRBD1. Germline V gene sequence: CDR1 SNHLY, CDR2 FYNNEI. The CDR3 covers 15 residues. Germline trimming cut 6 bases from V and 9 bases from J; bases unmatched to any gene: 11. The CDR3 reads CASRTDRGFFGEQFF. The CDR3 DNA reads TGTGCCAGCAGGACGGACAGGGGGTTTTTCGGTGAGCAGTTCTTC.

The chain couples TRBV2 to TRBJ1-1; D remains unclear. The CDR3 sequence is 13 residues long. Per germline, CDR1 SNHLY and CDR2 FYNNEI. V lost 7 bases and J lost 1, with 10 bases in between. CDR3 bases: TGTGCCAGCACATCGGAGGGGAACACTGAAGCTTTCTTT. It encodes CASTSEGNTEAFF.

V usage is TRBV30 and J usage is TRBJ2-7; D might be TRBD2 (6 bases). The length of the CDR3 is 11 residues. Trimming took 3 bases from V and 7 from J, leaving 10 bases between them. CDR1 and CDR2 (germline): GTSNPN, SVGIG (reference sequence). The CDR3 protein is CAWSGAGEQYF. The CDR3 nucleotides read TGTGCCTGGAGCGGGGCGGGAGAGCAGTACTTC.

The chain recombines TRBV7-9 with TRBJ1-3; D uncertain. V was trimmed by 5 bases and J by 4 bases, leaving 12 bases between them. The CDR3 length is 14 residues. Germline V gene data show CDR1 as SEHNR and CDR2 as FQNEAQ (reference sequence). CDR3 sequence reads: CASSQQIFGNTIYF. The CDR3 DNA sequence: TGTGCCAGCAGCCAACAGATATTCGGAAACACCATATATTTT.

The genes are TRBV4-1 and TRBJ2-5; possibly TRBD2 for D (7 bases). The CDR3 covers 15 residues. V was shortened by 3 bases and J by 7 bases, with 18 bases between the two germline ends. CDR1 MGHRA and CDR2 YSYEKL come from the germline V gene. CDR3 amino acids: CASSQTEGGELTQYF. Here the CDR3 DNA reads TGCGCCAGCAGCCAGACAGAGGGGGGGGAGTTGACCCAGTACTTC.

This chain uses TRBV19 with TRBJ1-2; 7 positions match TRBD1. V dropped 3 bases and J dropped 4; count of bases not matched to a gene: 17. Germline CDR1 LNHDA, CDR2 SQIVND (reference sequence). This CDR3 contains 18 residues. The CDR3 sequence: CASSMAGTVSGGVYGYTF. In DNA form, the CDR3 reads TGTGCCAGTAGTATGGCCGGGACAGTTTCTGGAGGGGTCTATGGCTACACCTTC.